This TCR beta chain was documented in a study of blood T cell repertoires in COVID-19. Study context: Samples representing acute and convalescent COVID-19 were sourced from the United States, Italy and Spain.

Study processing details: From reference gene primer amplification, estimates of nucleated cell counts were derived. Measured with immunoSEQ multiplex PCR; TCRdb has only the in-frame clones, and not every one. Clone size and V and J calls were adopted from that table, with D and trimming inferred from the DNA. The table records about 120,000 clones, over 60% of them present only once. This TCR came from a woman aged 80 or over with acute or convalescent COVID-19. Sequencing was done on a sample of peripheral blood.

The CDR3 spells CASSFLSLRLTHAHYEQYF. The CDR3 DNA follows: TGTGCCAGCAGTTTCCTTTCCCTCCGCTTGACACACGCGCACTACGAGCAGTACTTC. V is TRBV28 and J is TRBJ2-7; D ambiguous. Germline CDR1 MDHEN, CDR2 SYDVKM. The CDR3 spans 19 residues. Trimming removed 3 bases from V and 3 bases from J, with 27 bases in between.